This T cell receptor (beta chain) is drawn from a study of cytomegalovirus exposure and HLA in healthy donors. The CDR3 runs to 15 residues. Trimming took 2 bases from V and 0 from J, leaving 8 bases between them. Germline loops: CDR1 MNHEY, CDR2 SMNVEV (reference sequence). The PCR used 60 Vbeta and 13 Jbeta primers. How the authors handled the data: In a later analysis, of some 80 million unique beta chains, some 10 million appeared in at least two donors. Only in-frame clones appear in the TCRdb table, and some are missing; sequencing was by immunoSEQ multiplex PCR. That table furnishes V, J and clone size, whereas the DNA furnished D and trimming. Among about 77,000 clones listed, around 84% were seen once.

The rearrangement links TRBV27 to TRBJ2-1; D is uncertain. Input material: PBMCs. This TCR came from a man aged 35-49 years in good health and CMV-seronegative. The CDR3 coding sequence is TGTGCCAGCAGTTTAGACATGGCCTCCTACAATGAGCAGTTCTTC. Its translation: CASSLDMASYNEQFF.